This T cell receptor (beta chain) was retrieved from a study of vaccination effects on CD4 cells after COVID-19. Study-wide results and limits: Late after vaccination, infection- and vaccine-induced clones showed marked clonal contraction.

Only in-frame clones appear in the TCRdb table, and some are missing; sequencing was by immunoSEQ multiplex PCR. In the table there are around 55,000 clones, roughly 70% of which are singletons. Antigen-specific CD4+ T cells expanded by the ViraFEST assay with viral peptide pools were then sequenced. The culture ran for 10 days, and then CD4+ T cells were isolated. Nucleocapsid antibody tests were negative, and the vaccine recipients had no prior SARS-CoV-2 infection. This clone has only a few counts. What it recognizes is unknown. Trimming cost V 5 bases and J 10 bases; bases outside gene matches: 4. This CDR3 contains 11 residues.

The sequence derives from a human donor who received a COVID-19 vaccine. This rearrangement joins TRBV12-3 or TRBV12-4 to TRBJ1-2, with 7 positions matching TRBD1. The input for sequencing was CD4+ T cells from PBMCs cultured with SARS-CoV-2 spike peptides, taken before COVID-19 vaccination. This CDR3 is CASSPGTAYTF. The CDR3 region has the DNA TGTGCCAGCAGTCCTGGGACAGCCTACACCTTC.